This T cell receptor beta chain was sequenced in a study of cytomegalovirus exposure and HLA in healthy donors. Of note for this clone: Its antigen is unidentified.

The CDR3 loop spans 14 amino acids. CDR1 is MNHEY, CDR2 SMNVEV, per germline (reference sequence). Trimming pared 5 bases from V and 7 bases from J, leaving 18 bases between. Notes on the study in general: Earlier findings revealed that most TCR beta V segments proved productive either about 87% or about 30% of the time.

PCR employed 60 Vbeta and 13 Jbeta primers. TCRdb keeps only in-frame clones here, not all; method: immunoSEQ multiplex PCR. This table holds around 100,000 clones, under 85% found once. The source of this sequence is a man aged 25-40 years in good health and CMV-seropositive. Sequencing used PBMCs. V gene TRBV27 combines with J gene TRBJ2-7, with D possibly being TRBD1 (7 bases). The CDR3 sequence is CASSRMEGAREQYF. CDR3 nucleotides: TGTGCCAGCAGTAGAATGGAGGGGGCCCGGGAGCAGTACTTC.